Shown below are 31 T cell receptor beta chains from a single sample sequenced in a study of T cells in Graves' hyperthyroidism and ophthalmopathy. Regions amplified from RNA transcripts were the TCR beta CDR3 regions. The TCR CDR3 first-round RT-PCR relied on the HTBI primer set. TCRdb re-derived calls from the multiplex PCR reads in MiXCR, one entry per CDR3 protein. The sample carries 640,000 or so distinct CDR3 sequences, under 15% recorded once. Sequencing was performed on blood. Receptors originate from a woman between 35 and 50 years old with Graves' ophthalmopathy.

This clonotype was detected many times. The chain has TRBV29-1 and TRBJ2-5; possible D gene TRBD2, 5 bases. Deletions cut 2 bases from V and 2 bases from J, with 15 bases between. From germline, CDR1 is SQVTM and CDR2 ANQGSEA. The CDR3 is 15 residues long. In nucleotides, the CDR3 is TGCAGCGTTGAATGGGCAGAGGGCTTACAAGAGACCCAGTACTTC. Translated, it gives CSVEWAEGLQETQYF.

This clonotype has a single count. The chain has TRBV20-1 and TRBJ1-5; 7 bases map to TRBD1. The CDR3 covers 14 residues. V lost 4 bases to trimming and J lost 5 bases; unmatched junction nucleotides: 8. CDR1 DFQATT and CDR2 SNEGSKA come from the germline V gene (reference sequence). This CDR3 is CSANGQAQYQPQHF. In DNA form, the CDR3 reads TGCAGTGCTAATGGACAGGCACAATATCAGCCCCAGCATTTT.

The sample holds many counts of this clonotype. This chain links TRBV19 with TRBJ1-1; 9 nucleotides align to TRBD1. After removal of 3 bases from V and 5 bases from J, the junction contained 10 bases not matched to a gene. The CDR3 runs 16 residues. Germline CDR1 and CDR2: LNHDA and SQIVND (reference sequence). The CDR3 DNA reads TGTGCCAGTAGTATTAGTAAACACAGGGGGCTTACTGAAGCTTTCTTT. Translating gives CASSISKHRGLTEAFF.

This clonotype was seen at least ten times. The V and J genes are TRBV28 and TRBJ2-6; D gene uncertain. The length of the CDR3 is 12 residues. The V end was cut by 6 bases, the J end by 3 bases, with 3 bases between. CDR1 and CDR2 (germline): MDHEN, SYDVKM. CDR3 region: CASSDGANVLTF. The CDR3 nucleotides are TGTGCCAGCAGCGATGGGGCCAACGTCCTGACTTTC.

Ten or more counts support this clonotype. This chain uses TRBV20-1 with TRBJ2-5; 7 bases fit TRBD2. Germline V gene sequence: CDR1 DFQATT, CDR2 SNEGSKA (reference sequence). This CDR3 comprises 13 residues. V was pared by 1 base and J by 7 bases, with 6 bases of the junction left unmatched. CDR3: CSARVWGGRTQYF. CDR3 coding DNA: TGCAGTGCTAGAGTTTGGGGGGGTAGGACCCAGTACTTC.

This clonotype was found a few times. The chain couples TRBV7-6 to TRBJ1-1; tentative D call: TRBD1 (6 bases). The CDR3 is made up of 13 amino acids. Trimming took off 5 bases at V and 10 bases at J, with 17 bases between the two ends. CDR1 is SGHVS, CDR2 FNYEAQ, per germline. CDR3 region: CASSTQGSQGAFF. In DNA, the CDR3 is TGTGCCAGCAGCACACAGGGTTCGCAGGGAGCTTTCTTT.

In this sample, this clonotype turned up many times. The chain couples TRBV28 to TRBJ1-2, with 7 positions matching TRBD1. CDR1 and CDR2 from the germline V gene are MDHEN and SYDVKM. V gave up 6 bases and J gave up 8 bases; unmatched junction bases: 9. The CDR3 loop spans 13 amino acids. The CDR3 is CASSGGQSVGYTF. In nucleotides, the CDR3 is TGTGCCAGCAGCGGGGGACAGAGTGTGGGCTACACCTTC.

This clonotype was seen at least ten times. V and J are TRBV27 and TRBJ1-2; D unclear. V shed 6 bases and J shed 1 base, with 9 bases lying between them. Germline loops: CDR1 MNHEY, CDR2 SMNVEV (reference sequence). CDR3 length: 13 amino acids. Here the CDR3 DNA reads TGTGCCAGCAGACAGATCAATAACTATGGCTACACCTTC. This codes for CASRQINNYGYTF.

This clonotype was counted between two and nine times. The CDR3 reads CASGLQSYEQYF. The CDR3 DNA sequence: TGTGCCAGCGGGCTTCAGTCCTACGAGCAGTACTTC. The rearrangement links TRBV6-1 to TRBJ2-7; D ambiguous. CDR1 and CDR2 from the germline V gene are MNHNS and SASEGT. V lost 8 bases and J 1 base, leaving 9 bases between the germline ends. This CDR3 region has 12 residues.

The gene calls are TRBV29-1 and TRBJ2-5, with 9 bases fitting TRBD1. Trimming removed 2 bases from V and 5 bases from J; junction bases left unmatched: 6. The CDR3 is 14 amino acids. The germline CDR1 and CDR2 sequences are SQVTM and ANQGSEA. The CDR3 nucleotides read TGCAGCGTTGAATTGACAGGGGGGGAGGAGACCCAGTACTTC. As protein: CSVELTGGEETQYF.

This clonotype was counted only a few times. The chain uses TRBV18 and TRBJ2-2; D may be TRBD2 (6 bases). This CDR3 has 15 residues. Trimming removed 3 bases at V and 0 bases at J, with 8 bases between. Per germline, CDR1 KGHSH and CDR2 LQKENI. In DNA, the CDR3 is TGTGCCAGCTCACCGGACTACGCGAACACCGGGGAGCTGTTTTTT. Translation gives CASSPDYANTGELFF.

The sample holds a few counts of this clonotype. The rearrangement uses TRBV19 and TRBJ2-7, with D maybe TRBD1 (5 bases). Trimming removed 7 bases at V and 2 bases at J, with 12 bases between. Germline CDR1 is LNHDA and CDR2 is SQIVND (reference sequence). The CDR3 runs to 13 residues. CDR3 amino acids: CASKGQGAYEQYF. In DNA, the CDR3 is TGTGCCAGTAAGGGCCAGGGTGCCTACGAGCAGTACTTC.

This chain's CDR3 is CASSLLGHPNTGELFF. The CDR3 DNA follows: TGTGCCAGCAGTCTCCTGGGCCATCCGAACACCGGGGAGCTGTTTTTT. The chain recombines TRBV6-2 or TRBV6-3 with TRBJ2-2, with D uncertain. Trimming removed 5 bases at V and 0 bases at J, with 13 bases between. The CDR3 runs to 16 residues. In germline, CDR1 is MNHEY, CDR2 SVGEGT.

This clonotype showed up many times. This CDR3 reads CANSTGAEAFF. CDR3 DNA: TGTGCCAACTCGACAGGGGCTGAAGCTTTCTTT. V gene TRBV11-2 combines with J gene TRBJ1-1; 8 positions match TRBD1. Germline V gene sequence: CDR1 SGHAT, CDR2 FQNNGV. The trim removed 10 bases at V and 6 bases at J, leaving 4 bases unmatched. The CDR3 covers 11 residues.

This clonotype was observed a handful of times. The chain uses TRBV28 and TRBJ2-2; D perhaps matches TRBD2 (5 bases). CDR1 and CDR2 (germline): MDHEN, SYDVKM. The V end was cut by 7 bases, the J end by 4 bases, with 19 bases between. The CDR3 has 16 amino acids. The CDR3 coding sequence is TGTGCCAGCACCCGCCCTGCAGGCGGGTTCACCGGGGAGCTGTTTTTT. The encoded protein is CASTRPAGGFTGELFF. Full variable domain (remainder filled in from reference TRBV28 and TRBJ2-2): DVKVTQSSRYLVKRTGEKVFLECVQDMDHENMFWYRQDPGLGLRLIYFSYDVKMKEKGDIPEGYSVSREKKERFSLILESASTNQTSMYLCASTRPAGGFTGELFFGEGSRLTVL.

This clonotype was detected many times. One end of the junction does not line up with germline, which may come from a read error. The chain employs TRBV6-2 or TRBV6-3 and TRBJ2-7, with 9 bases identical to TRBD2. Germline CDR1 MNHEY, CDR2 SVGEGT. The CDR3 covers 14 residues. For the CDR3, the DNA is TGTGCCAGTTGGACTAGCGCGAGCTCCTACGAGCAGCACTTC. The encoded protein is CASWTSASSYEQHF.

The chain joins TRBV6-1 to TRBJ2-7, with D tentatively TRBD2 (6 bases). V shed 8 bases and J shed 2 bases, with 16 bases lying between them. Per germline, CDR1 MNHNS and CDR2 SASEGT. The CDR3 is made up of 14 amino acids. In DNA form, the CDR3 reads TGTGCCAGCGGAGGGGTGGAAGATGCCTACGAGCAGTACTTC. As protein: CASGGVEDAYEQYF.

V gene TRBV4-2 combines with J gene TRBJ2-7; unclear D gene. Looked up from germline, CDR1 is LGHNA and CDR2 is YNFKEQ. The CDR3 extends over 13 amino acids. V was trimmed by 0 bases and J by 0 bases, leaving 3 bases between them. The CDR3 protein is CASSQEDSYEQYF. The CDR3 coding sequence is TGTGCCAGCAGCCAAGAGGACTCCTACGAGCAGTACTTC.

This clonotype was picked up many times. CDR3 amino acids: CASSRNFPSGSSTGELFF. In DNA form, the CDR3 reads TGTGCCAGCAGTCGAAACTTCCCTAGCGGGAGTAGCACCGGGGAGCTGTTTTTT. V gene TRBV6-1 combines with J gene TRBJ2-2; 10 bases are shared with TRBD2. This CDR3 is built from 18 residues. Germline V gene data show CDR1 as MNHNS and CDR2 as SASEGT. J lost 4 bases, V lost 5 bases, and 13 bases had no gene match.

The rearrangement joins TRBV28 to TRBJ1-2, with D possibly matching TRBD1 (5 bases). V lost 5 bases to trimming and J lost 4 bases, with 14 bases between them. The CDR3 totals 14 residues. Germline V gene sequence: CDR1 MDHEN, CDR2 SYDVKM. Written as DNA, the CDR3 is TGTGCCAGCAGTCCGGGACGGACAATCTATGGCTACACCTTC. It is translated as CASSPGRTIYGYTF.

This clonotype was counted between two and nine times. The gene calls are TRBV12-3 or TRBV12-4 and TRBJ2-7, with 10 bases lining up with TRBD2. V dropped 5 bases and J dropped 2; count of bases not matched to a gene: 6. The CDR3 has 15 amino acids. The CDR3 nucleotides are TGTGCCAGCAGTCCGGGACTAGCGAACCCCTACGAGCAGTACTTC. Encoded protein: CASSPGLANPYEQYF.

J is TRBJ2-7 and V is TRBV15, with TRBD2 identical over 7 bases. Germline loops: CDR1 LNHNV, CDR2 YYDKDF (reference sequence). The CDR3 has 16 residues. V dropped 2 bases and J dropped 3; count of bases not matched to a gene: 10. The CDR3 DNA is TGTGCCACCAGCAGAAATCTCCGGGAGCGGGACTACGAGCAGTACTTC. This gives the protein CATSRNLRERDYEQYF.

The chain couples TRBV5-1 to TRBJ1-3; no clear D. Germline CDR1 and CDR2: SGHRS and YFSETQ. V was shortened by 6 bases and J by 0 bases, with 7 bases between the two germline ends. The CDR3 has 13 amino acids. CDR3 sequence (DNA): TGCGCCAGCACAGCGGGCTCTGGAAACACCATATATTTT. Residues: CASTAGSGNTIYF.

V usage is TRBV12-3 or TRBV12-4 and J usage is TRBJ2-5; either TRBD1 or TRBD2 may supply D (6 bases each). The ends were cut back, 6 bases at V and 1 base at J, with 18 bases in the middle. The CDR3 sequence is 16 residues long. The CDR3 spells CASRADRRGVQETQYF. CDR3 in DNA: TGTGCCAGCAGAGCAGACAGGAGGGGGGTCCAAGAGACCCAGTACTTC.

The chain couples TRBV6-1 to TRBJ1-1, with D uncertain. This CDR3 comprises 14 residues. Trimming pared 1 base from V and 5 bases from J, leaving 11 bases between. CDR1 and CDR2 (germline): MNHNS, SASEGT. CDR3 coding DNA: TGTGCCAGCAGTGAAGAGGCAGGCCGAACTGAAGCTTTCTTT. This gives the protein CASSEEAGRTEAFF.

This clonotype was observed many times. The V and J genes are TRBV2 and TRBJ1-5, with TRBD1 as a possible D gene (5 bases). Germline-derived CDR1 and CDR2 are SNHLY and FYNNEI. CDR3 size: 14 residues. V was trimmed by 8 bases and J by 0 bases, leaving 11 bases between them. CDR3 region: CASDDSYSNQPQHF. CDR3 nucleotides: TGTGCCAGCGACGACAGCTATAGCAATCAGCCCCAGCATTTT.

This clonotype has a count of ten or more. The rearrangement links TRBV12-3 or TRBV12-4 to TRBJ2-7, with a tentative D call TRBD1 (5 bases). The length of the CDR3 is 17 residues. The ends were cut back, 4 bases at V and 2 bases at J, with 21 bases in the middle. The CDR3 sequence is CASSSHNGRANPYEQYF. CDR3 nucleotides: TGTGCCAGCAGTTCCCACAATGGCAGGGCCAACCCCTACGAGCAGTACTTC.

This clonotype was seen at least ten times. The V call is TRBV28, the J call TRBJ2-7; the D call may be TRBD1 or TRBD2 (5 bases each). Germline V gene data show CDR1 as MDHEN and CDR2 as SYDVKM. Trimming shortened V by 5 bases and J by 6 bases, and 20 bases separated the two germline ends. There are 15 residues in the CDR3. CDR3 bases: TGTGCCAGCAGTCTTCGGACAAGCGGTTCTCTCGAGCAGTACTTC. The encoded protein is CASSLRTSGSLEQYF. The full variable domain, rest sourced from reference TRBV28 and TRBJ2-7, is DVKVTQSSRYLVKRTGEKVFLECVQDMDHENMFWYRQDPGLGLRLIYFSYDVKMKEKGDIPEGYSVSREKKERFSLILESASTNQTSMYLCASSLRTSGSLEQYFGPGTRLTVT.

This chain uses TRBV11-2 with TRBJ1-1; D not certain. There are 13 residues in the CDR3. Looked up from germline, CDR1 is SGHAT and CDR2 is FQNNGV. With 7 bases removed from V and 5 bases from J, the gap between germline ends came to 14 bases. CDR3 nucleotides: TGTGCCAGCACCCCTCGTACCGAGACTGAAGCTTTCTTT. Protein sequence: CASTPRTETEAFF.

This rearrangement joins TRBV9 to TRBJ1-3; D is ambiguous. Germline CDR1 is SGDLS and CDR2 is YYNGEE. Trimming pared 0 bases from V and 3 bases from J, leaving 10 bases between. This CDR3 region has 15 residues. In DNA form, the CDR3 reads TGTGCCAGCAGCGTAGCGGGAGGGCTTGGAAACACCATATATTTT. It yields the protein CASSVAGGLGNTIYF.

This clonotype was detected many times. The chain's CDR3 is CASSSRPRNYGYTF. The DNA for the CDR3 is TGTGCCAGCAGTTCCAGGCCCAGGAACTATGGCTACACCTTC. This chain uses TRBV12-3 or TRBV12-4 with TRBJ1-2; D remains unclear. CDR3 length: 14 residues. The germline V and J ends were trimmed by 4 bases and 2 bases, with 11 bases remaining between them.